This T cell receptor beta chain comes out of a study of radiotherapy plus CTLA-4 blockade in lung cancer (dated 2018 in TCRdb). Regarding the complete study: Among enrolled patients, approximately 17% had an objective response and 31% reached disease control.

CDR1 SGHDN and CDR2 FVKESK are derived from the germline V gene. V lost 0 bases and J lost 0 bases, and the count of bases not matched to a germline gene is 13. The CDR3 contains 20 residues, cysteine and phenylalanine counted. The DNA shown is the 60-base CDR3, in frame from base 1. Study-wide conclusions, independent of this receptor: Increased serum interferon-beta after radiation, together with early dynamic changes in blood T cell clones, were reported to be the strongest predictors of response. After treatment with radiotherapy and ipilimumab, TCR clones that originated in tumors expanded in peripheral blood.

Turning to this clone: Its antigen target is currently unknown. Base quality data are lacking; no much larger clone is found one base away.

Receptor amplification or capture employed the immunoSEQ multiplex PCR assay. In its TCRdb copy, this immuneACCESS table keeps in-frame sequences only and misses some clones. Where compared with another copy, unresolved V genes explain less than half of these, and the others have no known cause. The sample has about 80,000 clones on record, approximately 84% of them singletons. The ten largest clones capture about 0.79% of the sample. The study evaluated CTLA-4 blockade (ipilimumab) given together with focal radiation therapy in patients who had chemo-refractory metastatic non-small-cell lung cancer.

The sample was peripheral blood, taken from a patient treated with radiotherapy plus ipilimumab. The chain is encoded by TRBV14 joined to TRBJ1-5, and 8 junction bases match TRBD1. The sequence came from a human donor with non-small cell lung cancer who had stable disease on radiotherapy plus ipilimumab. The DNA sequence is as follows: TGTGCCAGCAGCCAAGATTTGCTGGACAGGGACCTTTATAGCAATCAGCCCCAGCATTTT. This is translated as CASSQDLLDRDLYSNQPQHF.